This TCR beta chain comes out of a study of T cells in Graves' hyperthyroidism and ophthalmopathy. V lost 2 bases to trimming and J lost 11 bases; unmatched junction nucleotides: 6. From germline, CDR1 is MDHEN and CDR2 SYDVKM. The CDR3 spans 14 residues. The CDR3 regions of TCR beta were amplified from RNA transcripts. A set of HTBI primers served as the primers for a first-round RT-PCR of the TCR CDR3. Using its own MiXCR run on the multiplex PCR reads, TCRdb lists one record per CDR3 protein. The sample shows about half a million distinct CDR3 sequences, about 20% of them seen only once. This clonotype has a handful of counts.

The sequence was collected from a man in his forties with Graves' ophthalmopathy. The specimen sequenced was blood. The chain joins TRBV28 to TRBJ1-6; 7 nucleotides match TRBD1. The CDR3 loop is CASSLNRGWAPLHF. Written as DNA, the CDR3 is TGTGCCAGCAGTTTAAACAGGGGATGGGCACCCCTCCACTTT.